The 7 T cell receptor beta chains presented below share a single source sample, sequenced in a study of T-cell memory formation after mild COVID-19. Using its own MiXCR run on the 5' RACE reads, TCRdb lists one record per CDR3 protein. The sample includes about 150,000 distinct CDR3 sequences, 20% to 25% of them seen just once. Sequences were obtained from PBMCs or a T cell subset sorted from them (not recorded which). Source of these receptors: an adult woman who had mild COVID-19 (a few samples of this study predate the infection). Cell type and time point are not known.

This clonotype showed up just a few times. This chain links TRBV5-1 with TRBJ2-7; 7 nucleotides line up with TRBD1. The CDR3 sequence is 14 residues long. V dropped 1 base and J dropped 3; count of bases not matched to a gene: 4. Germline V gene lookup returns CDR1 SGHRS and CDR2 YFSETQ. CDR3 nucleotides: TGCGCCAGCAGCTTGCTCGACAGGGACTACGAGCAGTACTTC. It translates to CASSLLDRDYEQYF.

A few counts support this clonotype. The chain links TRBV7-9 to TRBJ1-2, with 7 positions matching TRBD1. J lost 5 bases, V lost 4 bases, and 10 bases had no gene match. Germline V gene data show CDR1 as SEHNR and CDR2 as FQNEAQ (reference sequence). The CDR3 consists of 15 residues. In DNA form, the CDR3 reads TGTGCCAGCAGCTCTGTTAAGGGGGCCTATTATGGCTACACCTTC. It translates to CASSSVKGAYYGYTF.

In this sample, this clonotype turned up a few times. The chain employs TRBV5-1 and TRBJ1-1; 10 positions match TRBD1. Germline CDR1 is SGHRS and CDR2 is YFSETQ. The CDR3 length is 15 residues. Trimming cost V 7 bases and J 4 bases; bases outside gene matches: 10. CDR3 residues: CASSPGTGVFTEAFF. In nucleotides, the CDR3 is TGCGCCAGCTCACCAGGGACAGGGGTGTTCACTGAAGCTTTCTTT.

The rearrangement links TRBV23-1 to TRBJ2-1; TRBD1 might be the D (6 bases). TRBV23-1 is identified as an open reading frame with a role that is uncertain. This CDR3 has 16 residues. V lost 3 bases and J 4 bases, leaving 16 bases between the germline ends. Here the CDR3 reads CASSQNDRRKYNEQFF. In DNA form, the CDR3 reads TGCGCCAGCAGTCAGAACGACAGGAGAAAGTACAATGAGCAGTTCTTC.

This rearrangement joins TRBV7-9 to TRBJ1-1; 8 positions match TRBD1. The length of the CDR3 is 15 residues. Germline loops: CDR1 SEHNR, CDR2 FQNEAQ (reference sequence). V trimming: 5 bases; J trimming: 4 bases; junction bases outside the gene matches: 9. The CDR3 region has the DNA TGTGCCAGCAGCCCGCCCGACAGGGGAGTCACTGAAGCTTTCTTT. Translation: CASSPPDRGVTEAFF. Drawing the rest from reference TRBV7-9 and TRBJ1-1, the complete variable domain is DTGVSQNPRHKITKRGQNVTFRCDPISEHNRLYWYRQTLGQGPEFLTYFQNEAQLEKSRLLSDRFSAERPKGSFSTLEIQRTEQGDSAMYLCASSPPDRGVTEAFFGQGTRLTVV.

The V gene is TRBV11-3, the J gene TRBJ2-1; tentatively, D is TRBD1 or TRBD2 (6 bases each). V lost 5 bases and J lost 4, with 24 bases in between. The CDR3 has 18 residues. Germline CDR1 and CDR2: SGHNT and YENEEA. CDR3 sequence (DNA): TGTGCCAGCAGCACATCCCTTCGCTCGGGGGCCTTTTACAATGAGCAGTTCTTC. Amino acids: CASSTSLRSGAFYNEQFF.

Relative to its sample, this clonotype is medium-sized. The V call is TRBV29-1, the J call TRBJ2-1; 10 bases are shared with TRBD2. This CDR3 spans 17 amino acids. CDR1 is SQVTM, CDR2 ANQGSEA, per germline. The ends lost 0 bases at V and 8 bases at J; junction bases unmatched: 13. CDR3 residues: CSVEDDRSGGARDEQFF. For the CDR3, the DNA is TGCAGCGTTGAAGATGACCGGAGCGGGGGGGCCCGGGATGAGCAGTTCTTC.